This T cell receptor (beta chain) was profiled in a study of blood T cell repertoires in COVID-19. Study summary: The analysed material was cDNA or gDNA that came from T cells, B-cell-depleted T cells, or PBMCs.

Per the germline V gene, CDR1 is GTSNPN and CDR2 is SVGIG (reference sequence). The CDR3 spans 15 residues. The ends lost 0 bases at V and 5 bases at J; junction bases unmatched: 6. Authors' analysis steps: Amplification with reference gene primers provided the estimates of nucleated cell counts. Method: immunoSEQ multiplex PCR; TCRdb's copy keeps in-frame clones and lacks some. V, J and clone size were drawn from that table, and D and trimming were deduced from the DNA. The table lists 150,000 to 200,000 clones, around nine tenths of them singletons. This clonotype originated in a man aged 35-49 years with active or convalescent COVID-19. Sequenced input: peripheral blood. The chain is built from TRBV30 and TRBJ1-1, with 10 bases that match TRBD1. The CDR3 spells CAWSVRGTGVTEAFF. The DNA for the CDR3 is TGTGCCTGGAGTGTACGAGGGACAGGGGTAACTGAAGCTTTCTTT.